According to its frequency, the clone carrying this TCR beta chain is medium-sized (0.01 to 0.1%). Its antigen is not known. The data were taken from a study of T cell clusters in autoimmune cytopenias. The length of the CDR3 is 15 residues. Germline V CDR1 and CDR2: LNHDA, SQIVND (reference sequence). Multiplex touch-down PCR amplified TRB using TRB-A and TRB-B pools in one tube. TCRdb re-called the multiplex PCR reads and shows each CDR3 protein once, DNA omitted. This table lists 5,500 to 7,500 distinct CDR3 sequences. Study-level results: The T cell clusters came from computational analysis alone and lack functional validation.

TRB amplification used roughly 250 ng of peripheral blood genomic DNA. These same data were also listed under a study on T cell repertoires in aging, cancer and after chemotherapy. That work adds: Healthy donor repertoires were recorded over several months to years and showed clear clonal overlap.

The receptor was isolated from a human donor in good health. The chain recombines TRBV19 with TRBJ2-1; TCRdb lists TRBD1, though no DNA is available to test this call. Sequenced: peripheral blood. CDR3 sequence: CASSSGGSSYNEQFF.